This T cell receptor beta chain was captured by sequencing in a study of chemoradiotherapy in HPV16-positive cancers. General study findings and limits: During treatment, candidate HPV-specific clones and E7-related motifs expanded in tumor. HPV-responsive T-cell expansion during chemoradiotherapy was linked to improved recurrence-free survival in HPV16-positive patients. Functional assays defining HPV-specific T cells used only a couple of HPV16-positive patients.

The protocol was immunoSEQ multiplex PCR, while the TCRdb copy is restricted to in-frame clones and leaves out a portion. The repertoire holds 6,500 to 9,000 clones, with 82% as singletons. The CDR3 covers 13 residues. Looked up from germline, CDR1 is KGHSH and CDR2 is LQKENI. The V gene lost 8 bases and the J gene lost 1 base, with 11 bases spanning the gap. Regarding this clone: Its antigen is undetermined.

Sample: tumor tissue, taken from a patient who underwent chemoradiotherapy. This chain uses TRBV18 with TRBJ2-5, with TRBD2 as a possible D gene (6 bases). The sequence was collected from a human donor with HPV-associated anogenital cancer. The CDR3 DNA follows: TGTGCCAGCCAGGGACTGGCCCAAGAGACCCAGTACTTC. Protein sequence: CASQGLAQETQYF.